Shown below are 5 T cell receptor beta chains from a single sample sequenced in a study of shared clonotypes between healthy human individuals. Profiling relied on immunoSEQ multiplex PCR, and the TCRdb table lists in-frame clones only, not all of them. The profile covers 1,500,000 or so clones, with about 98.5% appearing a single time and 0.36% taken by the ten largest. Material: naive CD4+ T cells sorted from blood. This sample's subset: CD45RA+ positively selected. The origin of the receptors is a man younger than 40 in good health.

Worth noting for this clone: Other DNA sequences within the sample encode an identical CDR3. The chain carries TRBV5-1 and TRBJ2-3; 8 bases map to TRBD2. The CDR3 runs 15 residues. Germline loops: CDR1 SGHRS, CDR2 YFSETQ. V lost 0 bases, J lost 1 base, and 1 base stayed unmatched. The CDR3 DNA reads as TGCGCCAGCAGCTTGGCTAGCGGGCGCACAGATACGCAGTATTTT. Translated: CASSLASGRTDTQYF.

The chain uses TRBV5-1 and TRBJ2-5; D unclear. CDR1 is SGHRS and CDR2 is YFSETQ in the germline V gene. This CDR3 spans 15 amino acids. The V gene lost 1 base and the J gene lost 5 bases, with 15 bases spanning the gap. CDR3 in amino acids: CASSLRGSFLETQYF. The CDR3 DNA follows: TGCGCCAGCAGCTTGAGAGGTTCATTTTTGGAGACCCAGTACTTC. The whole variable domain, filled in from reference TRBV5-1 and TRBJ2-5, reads KAGVTQTPRYLIKTRGQQVTLSCSPISGHRSVSWYQQTPGQGLQFLFEYFSETQRNKGNFPGRFSGRQFSNSRSEMNVSTLELGDSALYLCASSLRGSFLETQYFGPGTRLLVL.

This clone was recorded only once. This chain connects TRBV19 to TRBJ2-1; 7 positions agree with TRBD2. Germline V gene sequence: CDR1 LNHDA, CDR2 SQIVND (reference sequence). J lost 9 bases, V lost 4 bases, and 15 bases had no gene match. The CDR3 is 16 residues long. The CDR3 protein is CASSTEAGVAHAEQFF. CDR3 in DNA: TGTGCCAGTAGTACGGAGGCGGGAGTCGCCCATGCTGAGCAGTTCTTC.

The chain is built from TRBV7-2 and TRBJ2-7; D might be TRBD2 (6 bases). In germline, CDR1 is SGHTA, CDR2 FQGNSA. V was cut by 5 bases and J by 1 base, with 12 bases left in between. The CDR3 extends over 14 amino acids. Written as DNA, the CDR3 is TGTGCCAGCAGCGCCCCTGGGACTTCCTACGAGCAGTACTTC. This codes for CASSAPGTSYEQYF.

CDR3 loop: CASSGGLNTGELFF. Here the CDR3 DNA reads TGTGCCAGCAGTGGGGGACTGAACACCGGGGAGCTGTTTTTT. The chain links TRBV6-1 to TRBJ2-2; perhaps TRBD2 as D (6 bases). Trimming cost V 4 bases and J 1 base, with 7 bases left between them. Germline CDR1 reads MNHNS; CDR2 reads SASEGT. The CDR3 sequence is 14 residues long.